This T cell receptor (beta chain) was sequenced during a study of cytomegalovirus exposure and HLA in healthy donors. Overall study context: Out of about 170 million T cells, an earlier analysis found roughly 110 million unique TCR beta sequences in total. General study results and limits: An analysis that was carried out later associated 16,951 TCR beta sequences with HLA alleles at 0.05 false discovery rate. In an earlier analysis, productive rearrangement rates for most beta V segments clustered near 87% or 30%. TCR beta chain V- and J-gene trimming was linked, in a later analysis, to a missense variant in DCLRE1C.

CDR1 is MDHEN and CDR2 is SYDVKM in the germline V gene. V gave up 6 bases and J gave up 2 bases; unmatched junction bases: 13. The CDR3 extends over 17 amino acids. Vbeta (60) and Jbeta (13) primers were used in the PCR. Assay: immunoSEQ multiplex PCR; the TCRdb copy retains only in-frame clones and omits some. This sample's clone table lists around 140,000 clones. To note about this clone: The target antigen is unknown.

The sequenced material came from PBMCs. The chain joins TRBV28 to TRBJ2-1; 7 bases map to TRBD2. The receptor comes from a woman in her thirties or forties in good health and CMV-seropositive. CDR3: CASREDGPGLTYNEQFF. CDR3 nucleotide sequence: TGTGCCAGCAGGGAGGACGGGCCGGGACTAACCTACAATGAGCAGTTCTTC.